This T cell receptor (beta chain) is from a study of cytomegalovirus exposure and HLA in healthy donors. Turning to the study itself: In an earlier analysis, 90 million to 130 million unique TCR beta sequences were found from 150 million to 200 million T cells. Regarding the study as a whole: Under in vitro conditions, three CMV-associated chains were confirmed as specific for CMV antigens. Researchers left out some V segments, among them TRBV6-2 and TRBV6-3, as indistinguishable.

About this clone itself: The target antigen is unknown.

Germline values: CDR1 SEHNR, CDR2 FQNEAQ (reference sequence). The CDR3 runs 16 residues. Between the trimmed V and J ends, which lost 4 bases and 7 bases, there was a span of 22 bases. PCR was performed using 60 Vbeta and 13 Jbeta primers. Libraries were prepared by immunoSEQ multiplex PCR; TCRdb keeps only in-frame clonotypes and omits some of them. Of over 100,000 clones listed, 80% to 85% are singletons. The chain combines TRBV7-9 with TRBJ1-2; D is unclear. This sequence was found in a woman aged 25 to 45 in good health and CMV-seronegative. The sequencing sample was made of PBMCs. The CDR3 reads CASSYPGVSGFSGYTF. In DNA form, the CDR3 reads TGTGCCAGCAGCTACCCCGGCGTTTCGGGGTTTAGTGGCTACACCTTC.